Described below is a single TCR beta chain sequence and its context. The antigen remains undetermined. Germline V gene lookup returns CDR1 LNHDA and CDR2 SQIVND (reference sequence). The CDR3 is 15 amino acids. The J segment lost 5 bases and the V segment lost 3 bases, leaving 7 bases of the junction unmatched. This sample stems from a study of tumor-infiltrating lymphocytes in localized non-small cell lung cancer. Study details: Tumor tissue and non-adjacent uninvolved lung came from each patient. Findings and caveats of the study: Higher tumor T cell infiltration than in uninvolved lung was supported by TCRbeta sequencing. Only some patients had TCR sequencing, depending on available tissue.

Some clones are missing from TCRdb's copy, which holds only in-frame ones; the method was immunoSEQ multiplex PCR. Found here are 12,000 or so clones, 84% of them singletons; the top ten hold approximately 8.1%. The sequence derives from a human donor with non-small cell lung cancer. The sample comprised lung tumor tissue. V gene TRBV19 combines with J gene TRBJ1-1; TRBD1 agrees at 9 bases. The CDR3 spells CASSMRTGVKTEAFF. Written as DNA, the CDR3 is TGTGCCAGTAGTATGAGGACAGGGGTAAAAACTGAAGCTTTCTTT.